This paragraph covers one TCR beta chain sequence. Antigen specificity is unknown. These data come from a study of cytomegalovirus exposure and HLA in healthy donors. PCR involved 60 Vbeta and 13 Jbeta primers. The assay was immunoSEQ multiplex PCR, and TCRdb's table has in-frame clones only and misses some. Here the sample spans more than 95,000 clones, about four fifths being singletons. The CDR3 sequence is 15 residues long. CDR1 SGDLS and CDR2 YYNGEE come from the germline V gene. J gave up 3 bases and V 4 bases, and 4 bases lay outside the gene matches. Whole-study results and caveats: A link between a missense DCLRE1C variant and TCR beta V- and J-gene trimming emerged from a later analysis. DRB1 had the most TCR associations and HLA-C the fewest, a later analysis found, with rates varying by HLA locus. Certain sequence variants were highly shared and formed a cluster, and this cluster was likely a sequencing artifact.

Material for sequencing was PBMCs. The chain recombines TRBV9 with TRBJ1-4; 9 bases align to TRBD1. This receptor was obtained from a female donor in good health and CMV-seropositive. CDR3 in DNA: TGTGCCAGCAGCACACGGACAGGGGCTAATGAAAAACTGTTTTTT. As protein: CASSTRTGANEKLFF.